The present TCR beta chain was sequenced within a study of shared clonotypes between healthy human individuals. Findings and caveats of the study: Generally, naive subsets (rather than memory subsets) showed larger estimated richness.

CDR1 is SNHLY and CDR2 is FYNNEI in the germline V gene. The CDR3 length is 20 residues. V trimming: 4 bases; J trimming: 2 bases; junction bases outside the gene matches: 23. Data came from immunoSEQ multiplex PCR; TCRdb stores just in-frame clones and leaves some out. The profile shows millions of clones, over 90% of them singletons. Turning to this clone: The antigen remains unidentified.

This clonotype originated in a young man in good health. Some clones in this sample may be carry-over from other donors' samples. The sequenced sample consisted of naive CD4+ T cells from PBMCs. Subset given: CD45RA+ positively selected. The rearrangement joins TRBV2 to TRBJ2-7, with 7 bases identical to TRBD2. The chain's CDR3 is CASSVGLADSGVGATYEQYF. DNA for the CDR3: TGTGCCAGCAGTGTCGGGCTAGCGGATAGTGGTGTTGGTGCGACCTACGAGCAGTACTTC.